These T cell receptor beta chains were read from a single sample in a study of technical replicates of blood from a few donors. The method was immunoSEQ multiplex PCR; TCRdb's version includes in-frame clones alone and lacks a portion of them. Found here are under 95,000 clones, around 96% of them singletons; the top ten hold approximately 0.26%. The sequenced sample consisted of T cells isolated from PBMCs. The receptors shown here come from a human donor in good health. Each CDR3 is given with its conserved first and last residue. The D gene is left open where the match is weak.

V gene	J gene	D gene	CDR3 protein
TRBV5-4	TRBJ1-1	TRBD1	CASSLGGTGKAFF
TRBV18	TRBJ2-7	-	CASSPNGGLSSYEQYF
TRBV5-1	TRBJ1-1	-	CASSLATVNTEAFF
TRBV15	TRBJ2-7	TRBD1	CATSRDEGQGYEQYF
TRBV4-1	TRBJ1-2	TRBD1	CASSTVSRGQGHGYTF
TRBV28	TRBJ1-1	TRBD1	CASSAHAGQVNTEAFF
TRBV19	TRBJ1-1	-	CKYWGFLPGGSTEAFF
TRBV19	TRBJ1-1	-	CASSLTVGNTEAFF
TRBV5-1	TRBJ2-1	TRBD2	CASSLTSGGLNEQFF
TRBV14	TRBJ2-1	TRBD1	CASSHPGTGAYNEQFF
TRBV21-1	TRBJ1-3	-	CASSLQGGGNTIYF
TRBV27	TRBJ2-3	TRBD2	CASSTSRRGLAGIHSTDTQYF
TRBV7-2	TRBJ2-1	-	CASTPRGGARNEQFF
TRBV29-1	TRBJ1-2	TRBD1	CSVGDRGYTF
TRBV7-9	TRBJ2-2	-	CATPRGGELFF
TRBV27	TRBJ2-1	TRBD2	CASSFLASGGNEQFF
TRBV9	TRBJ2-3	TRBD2	CASSAQRGSTDTQYF
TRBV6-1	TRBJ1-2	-	CASSEGQALYYGYTF
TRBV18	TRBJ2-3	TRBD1	CASSPGQGYRTDTQYF
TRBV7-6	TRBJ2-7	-	CASSSPFNEQYF
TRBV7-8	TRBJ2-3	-	CASSLELATDTQYF
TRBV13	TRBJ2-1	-	CASSWRDFNEQFF
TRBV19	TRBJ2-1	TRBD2	CASSAPSGRLTFEQFF
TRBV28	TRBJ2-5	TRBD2	CASSATSGMGETQYF
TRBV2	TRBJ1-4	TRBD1	CASSWTGYEKLFF
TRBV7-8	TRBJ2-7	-	CASSLADRRPYEQYF
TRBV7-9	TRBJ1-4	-	CASSLFEGIGNNEKLFF
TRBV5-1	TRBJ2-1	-	CASSFGTLNNEQFF
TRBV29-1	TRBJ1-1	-	CSVEQGTLAFF
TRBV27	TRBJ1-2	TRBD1	CASKVLRGRDSGYTF
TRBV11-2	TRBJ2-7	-	CASSSDWKAYEQYF
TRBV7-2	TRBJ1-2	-	CASSLPPRNNYGYTF
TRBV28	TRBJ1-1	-	CASSTPSDSRRRAFF
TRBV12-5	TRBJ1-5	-	CASGLDLQVYSNQPQHF
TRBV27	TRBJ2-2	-	CASSFGLETRLTGELFF
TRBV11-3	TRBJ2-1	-	CASSPRSGVQFF
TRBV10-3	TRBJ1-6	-	CAISEPGLNSPLHF
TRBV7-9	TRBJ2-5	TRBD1	CASSYSRGIHPSETQYF
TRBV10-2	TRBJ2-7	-	CASADLYEDEQYF